The next 15 T cell receptor beta chains were all read from a single sample in a study of post-analysis software for immune sequencing data (dated by TCRdb to between 2015 and 2017). Library preparation used PCR. Sequencing was carried out with an Illumina HiSeq 2500. To reduce PCR and sequencing biases, unique molecular identifiers were incorporated into the TCR beta cDNA libraries. TCRdb trimmed public reads at Q25 via fastp, called clones via MiXCR and kept in-frame beta chains. Each entry merges the rows of one CDR3 protein and shows their most common DNA and genes. This sample has more than 500,000 distinct CDR3 sequences in its table, and 30% to 40% of those were observed once. The biggest ten clones account for approximately 6% of the sample. These receptors have no known antigen. Points the paper makes about the study in general: About five TRBV segments, including TRBV5-6, TRBV5-1 and TRBV20-1, were significantly more frequent in patients than controls.

The material sequenced was blood. The receptors were sampled from a girl aged 2-17 years with multiple sclerosis.

This clonotype was seen a handful of times. The rearrangement joins TRBV12-3 or TRBV12-4 to TRBJ1-2, with D perhaps matching TRBD1 (5 bases). V dropped 7 bases and J dropped 8 bases, with 20 bases sitting between them. The CDR3 is made up of 14 amino acids. In DNA form, the CDR3 reads TGTGCCAGCATCGACTCGGGGGGTCGTCGAGGCTACACCTTC. Its translation is CASIDSGGRRGYTF.

The sample holds a few counts of this clonotype. The rearrangement uses TRBV6-6 and TRBJ1-2, with D possibly matching TRBD1 (6 bases). V dropped 2 bases and J dropped 6 bases, with 10 bases sitting between them. The CDR3 is made up of 13 amino acids. Germline lookup yields CDR1 MNHNY and CDR2 SVGAGI (reference sequence). The DNA for the CDR3 is TGTGCCAGCAGTTACCAGGGGACGGATGGCTACACCTTC. Protein sequence: CASSYQGTDGYTF.

This clonotype was found a few times. The chain uses TRBV15 and TRBJ2-4, with 7 bases identical to TRBD2. Germline assignment: CDR1 LNHNV and CDR2 YYDKDF (reference sequence). The CDR3 runs to 16 residues. The V and J ends lost 0 bases and 2 bases, in that order; junction bases with no gene match: 4. This CDR3 reads CATSRDRGVTKNIQYF. The CDR3 DNA reads TGTGCCACCAGCAGAGATCGGGGGGTGACCAAAAACATTCAGTACTTC.

This clonotype was observed a few times. J is TRBJ1-2 and V is TRBV10-3; a weak D match, TRBD1 (6 bases). CDR1 is ENHRY, CDR2 SYGVKD, per germline. The CDR3 covers 14 residues. V dropped 2 bases and J dropped 0 bases, with 7 bases sitting between them. The CDR3 DNA reads TGTGCCATCAGTGAGGGGGGCCCTAACTATGGCTACACCTTC. Translating it yields CAISEGGPNYGYTF.

This clonotype has a count of ten or more. The chain combines TRBV11-2 with TRBJ2-1, with 7 bases aligning to TRBD1. Germline assignment: CDR1 SGHAT and CDR2 FQNNGV. V was clipped by 5 bases and J by 0 bases; unmatched bases: 4. The CDR3 spans 15 residues. Here the CDR3 reads CASSPRDSSYNEQFF. In DNA, the CDR3 is TGTGCCAGCAGCCCTCGGGACAGCTCCTACAATGAGCAGTTCTTC.

The rearrangement joins TRBV5-4 to TRBJ2-7; the D call may be TRBD1 or TRBD2 (5 bases each). CDR1 and CDR2 from the germline V gene are SGHNT and YYREEE (reference sequence). Trimming shortened V by 8 bases and J by 3 bases, and 18 bases separated the two germline ends. The CDR3 is 14 residues long. CDR3 in DNA: TGTGCCAGTAGCATAATGGGACGGCTCTACGAGCAGTACTTC. Amino acids: CASSIMGRLYEQYF.

The V call is TRBV5-1, the J call TRBJ2-1; D call uncertain. The CDR3 is 15 residues long. The ends were cut back, 0 bases at V and 0 bases at J, with 7 bases in the middle. The germline CDR1 and CDR2 sequences are SGHRS and YFSETQ. CDR3 DNA sequence: TGCGCCAGCAGCTTGGCCGAGAGCTCCTACAATGAGCAGTTCTTC. This sequence encodes CASSLAESSYNEQFF.

The rearrangement uses TRBV19 and TRBJ2-1; possible D gene TRBD1, 5 bases. Germline values: CDR1 LNHDA, CDR2 SQIVND (reference sequence). This CDR3 spans 15 amino acids. The V gene lost 3 bases and the J gene lost 0 bases, with 9 bases spanning the gap. The CDR3 nucleotides read TGTGCCAGTAGTATGAGGCAGGGCTCCTACAATGAGCAGTTCTTC. Amino acids: CASSMRQGSYNEQFF.

This chain joins TRBV7-2 and TRBJ2-3, with 7 positions matching TRBD2. Germline-derived CDR1 and CDR2 are SGHTA and FQGNSA. This CDR3 has 17 amino acids. V lost 1 base to trimming and J lost 0 bases; unmatched junction nucleotides: 7. The CDR3 coding sequence is TGTGCCAGCAGCTTAGTTGGGAGGGGCCTTAGCACAGATACGCAGTATTTT. Amino acids: CASSLVGRGLSTDTQYF.

This clonotype was observed a few times. This chain connects TRBV6-6 to TRBJ2-7, with TRBD1 as a possible D gene (5 bases). Trimming took 4 bases from V and 4 from J, leaving 14 bases between them. This CDR3 region has 14 residues. The germline CDR1 and CDR2 sequences are MNHNY and SVGAGI (reference sequence). This CDR3 is CASSFSPPGYEQYF. The CDR3 nucleotides are TGTGCCAGCAGTTTCTCCCCCCCAGGGTACGAGCAGTACTTC.

This clonotype was found a few times. The V gene is TRBV15, the J gene TRBJ2-5; D may be TRBD1 (5 bases). The J call may be wrong; the DNA end is better matched by TRBJ2-7. This CDR3 contains 18 residues. Germline V lookup: CDR1 LNHNV, CDR2 YYDKDF (reference sequence). The CDR3 sequence is CATSRDPLPLQGNHEQYF. In DNA, the CDR3 is TGTGCCACCAGCAGAGATCCCCTCCCCCTTCAGGGAAATCACGAGCAGTACTTC.

There are a few counts of this clonotype. This rearrangement joins TRBV7-9 to TRBJ1-1; maybe TRBD1 (5 bases). The CDR3 covers 14 residues. V was trimmed by 0 bases and J by 7 bases, leaving 12 bases between them. In germline, CDR1 is SEHNR, CDR2 FQNEAQ (reference sequence). Written as DNA, the CDR3 is TGTGCCAGCAGCTTAGCGCATGAGAGGGGTGAAGCTTTCTTT. This translates into CASSLAHERGEAFF.

The chain joins TRBV5-4 to TRBJ1-4, with TRBD1 as a possible D gene (6 bases). This CDR3 spans 13 amino acids. Germline V CDR1 and CDR2: SGHNT, YYREEE (reference sequence). V was cut by 3 bases and J by 8 bases, with 11 bases left in between. CDR3 DNA sequence: TGTGCCAGCAGCTCCTACAGGGCAGAAAAACTGTTTTTT. This translates into CASSSYRAEKLFF.

The CDR3 nucleotides read TGCGCCAGCAGCTTGGAAACAGGGGGCAGCGGGGAGCTGTTTTTT. As protein: CASSLETGGSGELFF. J is TRBJ2-2 and V is TRBV5-1; TRBD1 matches 9 bases. The germline V gene has CDR1 SGHRS and CDR2 YFSETQ. Unmatched junction bases numbered 4, after V lost 0 bases and J lost 7 bases. The CDR3 has 15 residues.

The V call is TRBV6-1, the J call TRBJ2-5; TRBD2 aligns across 10 bases. V lost 6 bases and J lost 4; bases outside the gene matches: 8. Germline loops: CDR1 MNHNS, CDR2 SASEGT. The CDR3 length is 15 residues. The CDR3, as DNA: TGTGCCAGCAGGTCTACCAGCGGGGGGGCAGAGACCCAGTACTTC. This translates into CASRSTSGGAETQYF.